The 8 T cell receptor beta chains below were found in one sample sequenced in a study of lymphopenia after photon versus proton radiotherapy. TCRdb's table, derived via immunoSEQ multiplex PCR, lists solely in-frame clones and lacks some. This sample has 150,000 to 200,000 clones, with more than 85% found just once. This material consisted of peripheral blood, taken from a patient treated with photon-based radiotherapy. The receptor set was obtained from a man aged 50 to 60 with gastric cancer.

This chain joins TRBV2 and TRBJ1-5; 7 bases match TRBD1. V lost 2 bases, J lost 6 bases, and 4 bases stayed unmatched. CDR3 length equals 14 residues. The V gene's germline CDR1 is SNHLY and CDR2 FYNNEI. The DNA for the CDR3 is TGTGCCAGCAGTGAAAACAGGGGAGCTCAGCCCCAGCATTTT. Translation: CASSENRGAQPQHF.

This clone showed up just once. This chain links TRBV11-2 with TRBJ1-4; D is unclear. V lost 1 base, J lost 8 bases, and 14 bases lay in between. Per the germline V gene, CDR1 is SGHAT and CDR2 is FQNNGV. The CDR3 is 15 amino acids. The CDR3 nucleotides are TGTGCCAGCAGCTTAGGTGCAGGCAGGAGGGAAAAACTGTTTTTT. This translates into CASSLGAGRREKLFF.

The V gene is TRBV5-1, the J gene TRBJ2-1, with 8 nucleotides matching TRBD2. CDR1 and CDR2 (germline): SGHRS, YFSETQ. Germline trimming cut 0 bases from V and 4 bases from J; bases unmatched to any gene: 9. The CDR3 loop spans 17 amino acids. CDR3 DNA sequence: TGCGCCAGCAGCTTGGCCCCCGGGACTAGGGCTTACAATGAGCAGTTCTTC. Translating it yields CASSLAPGTRAYNEQFF.

This chain connects TRBV18 to TRBJ2-7; 12 bases agree with TRBD1. The J segment lost 6 bases and the V segment lost 1 base, leaving 10 bases of the junction unmatched. The germline V gene has CDR1 KGHSH and CDR2 LQKENI. CDR3 length: 17 amino acids. CDR3 sequence (DNA): TGTGCCAGCTCACCACACCAGGGACAGGGGGCGCATGGCGAGCAGTACTTC. It codes for CASSPHQGQGAHGEQYF.

In its sample, this clone was seen once. The chain is built from TRBV18 and TRBJ2-1; D is tentatively TRBD1 or TRBD2 (6 bases each). Per the germline V gene, CDR1 is KGHSH and CDR2 is LQKENI. CDR3 length: 17 amino acids. Trimming removed 1 base at V and 0 bases at J, with 13 bases between. The DNA of the CDR3 is TGTGCCAGCTCACCACTGGGGGGCCCGAGCTCCTACAATGAGCAGTTCTTC. Translating gives CASSPLGGPSSYNEQFF. Combining the CDR3 with reference TRBV18 and TRBJ2-1 gives the whole variable domain NAGVMQNPRHLVRRRGQEARLRCSPMKGHSHVYWYRQLPEEGLKFMVYLQKENIIDESGMPKERFSAEFPKEGPSILRIQQVVRGDSAAYFCASSPLGGPSSYNEQFFGPGTRLTVL.

The chain has TRBV2 and TRBJ1-5; no clear D gene. The CDR3 extends over 9 amino acids. Trimming stripped 8 bases from V and 9 bases from J, with 5 bases between. Germline assignment: CDR1 SNHLY and CDR2 FYNNEI. CDR3 nucleotide sequence: TGTGCCAGCGGAGGGCCCCAGCATTTT. It codes for CASGGPQHF.

V is TRBV28 and J is TRBJ1-1, with D possibly matching TRBD1 (6 bases). The CDR3 is 15 amino acids. Germline lookup yields CDR1 MDHEN and CDR2 SYDVKM. With 4 bases removed from V and 0 bases from J, the gap between germline ends came to 12 bases. CDR3 DNA sequence: TGTGCCAGCAGTTCGTCAGGGGACTTGAACACTGAAGCTTTCTTT. The encoded protein is CASSSSGDLNTEAFF.

Only one count was recorded for this clone. The CDR3 loop is CASSPLGQGQTEAFF. The CDR3 DNA reads TGTGCCAGCTCACCACTAGGACAGGGGCAAACTGAAGCTTTCTTT. The V call is TRBV18, the J call TRBJ1-1; 9 bases line up with TRBD1. This CDR3 region has 15 residues. V shed 1 base, J shed 5 bases, and the junction held 5 bases outside the gene matches. Germline lookup yields CDR1 KGHSH and CDR2 LQKENI.